This note documents a single T cell receptor (beta chain) sequence. What it recognizes is unknown. PBMCs stemmed from under 11 ml fresh peripheral blood. Trimming removed 0 bases from V and 3 bases from J; junction bases left unmatched: 2. Germline assignment: CDR1 SGHNT and CDR2 YYREEE (reference sequence). CDR3 length equals 14 residues. The source of the sample is a study of T cells in Graves' hyperthyroidism and ophthalmopathy. Findings and caveats of the study: The majority of expanded thyroid clonotypes above 0.001 also appeared in blood.

Amplification targeted TCR beta CDR3 regions from RNA transcripts. First-round RT-PCR targeting the TCR CDR3 was performed with the HTBI primer set. TCRdb re-called the multiplex PCR reads through MiXCR, storing one row per CDR3 protein. The repertoire holds 280,000 or so distinct CDR3 sequences, less than 30% seen once, with 25% to 30% in the top ten. The receptor comes from a man between 40 and 49 years old with Graves' hyperthyroidism that later progressed to Graves' ophthalmopathy. The J gene is TRBJ2-5, the V gene TRBV5-4; 7 bases fit TRBD1. The sequenced sample was blood. The DNA of the CDR3 is TGTGCCAGCAGCTTGGGAGACAGGGAAGAGACCCAGTACTTC. Its translation is CASSLGDREETQYF. Drawing the rest from reference TRBV5-4 and TRBJ2-5, the complete variable domain is ETGVTQSPTHLIKTRGQQVTLRCSSQSGHNTVSWYQQALGQGPQFIFQYYREEENGRGNFPPRFSGLQFPNYSSELNVNALELDDSALYLCASSLGDREETQYFGPGTRLLVL.